This TCR beta chain was observed in a study of T cell responses to AZD1222 COVID-19 vaccine. Overall study findings and caveats: Reportedly, nearly half the spike-specific TCRs target unmutated variant regions.

Points on this clone: Its antigen is not known.

Repertoires were generated with immunoSEQ multiplex PCR, while TCRdb's copy carries only in-frame clones and drops some. The table lists 100,000 to 150,000 clones, about 82% of them singletons, with approximately 12% in the top ten. Material: peripheral blood, obtained on day 0 of AZD1222 vaccination. The TCR comes from an adult in good health.

CDR3 loop: CASTLSRGANNEQFF. DNA for the CDR3: TGTGCCAGCACCCTCTCCCGGGGAGCCAACAATGAGCAGTTCTTC. The chain recombines TRBV27 with TRBJ2-1; tentatively, D is TRBD2 (5 bases). The V gene lost 7 bases and the J gene lost 5 bases, with 18 bases spanning the gap. Germline values: CDR1 MNHEY, CDR2 SMNVEV (reference sequence). The CDR3 contains 15 residues.